The sequence of this T cell receptor (beta chain) was determined in a study of cytomegalovirus exposure and HLA in healthy donors. The PCR used 60 Vbeta and 13 Jbeta primers. TCRdb's copy holds only in-frame clones and misses some; the assay was immunoSEQ multiplex PCR. Among roughly 77,000 clones listed, around 78% were seen once. Trimming removed 0 bases from V and 4 bases from J, with 14 bases in between. Per the germline V gene, CDR1 is SGDLS and CDR2 is YYNGEE. This CDR3 has 15 residues. General observations from the study: One variant, a missense change in DCLRE1C, was linked in a later analysis to TCR beta V- and J-gene trimming. Among CMV-associated TCR beta chains, most appeared HLA-restricted in a later analysis.

Concerning this clone itself: No antigen is known for it.

The source material was PBMCs. The chain recombines TRBV9 with TRBJ2-7, with D hard to call. The receptor's source is a man in his forties in good health and CMV-seronegative. The CDR3 loop reads CASSVVDSPGYEQYF. The CDR3 DNA sequence: TGTGCCAGCAGCGTAGTAGACTCCCCCGGATACGAGCAGTACTTC. Combining the CDR3 with reference TRBV9 and TRBJ2-7 gives the whole variable domain DSGVTQTPKHLITATGQRVTLRCSPRSGDLSVYWYQQSLDQGLQFLIQYYNGEERAKGNILERFSAQQFPDLHSELNLSSLELGDSALYFCASSVVDSPGYEQYFGPGTRLTVT.